The rows below give T cell receptor beta chains drawn from one sample of a study of T cell responses to AZD1222 COVID-19 vaccine. Measured with immunoSEQ multiplex PCR; TCRdb has only the in-frame clones, and not every one. Among around 100,000 clones listed, about 90% were seen once. This material consisted of peripheral blood, taken on day 0 of AZD1222 vaccination. These receptors came from an adult in good health. CDR3s include the opening cysteine and the closing phenylalanine or tryptophan. Fields, in order: V gene, J gene, clone size, D gene, CDR3 DNA, CDR3 protein. D genes are given only for firm matches. The listing skips clone size in some rows; elsewhere it reads once, few, many or a size class.

V: TRBV30; J: TRBJ1-5; size: NA; D: NA; DNA: TGTGCCTGGACTATAGGGGGTAGGCAGCCCCAGCATTTT; CDR3: CAWTIGGRQPQHF
V: TRBV5-1; J: TRBJ1-4; size: NA; D: TRBD1; DNA: TGCGCCAGCAGCTTGGCTTGGACAGGCGATGCAACTAATGAAAAACTGTTTTTT; CDR3: CASSLAWTGDATNEKLFF
V: TRBV27; J: TRBJ1-6; size: NA; D: NA; DNA: TGTGCCAGCAGTTTAGTAGGGCCAGGAAATTCACCCCTCCACTTT; CDR3: CASSLVGPGNSPLHF
V: TRBV6-5; J: TRBJ1-3; size: NA; D: NA; DNA: TGTGCCAGCATGTCGCGCTCTGGAAACACCATATATTTT; CDR3: CASMSRSGNTIYF
V: TRBV21-1; J: TRBJ2-1; size: NA; D: NA; DNA: TGTGCCAGCAGCAAAGCGCGATCCAGGGGCAATGAGCAGTTCTTC; CDR3: CASSKARSRGNEQFF
V: TRBV10-1; J: TRBJ1-2; size: NA; D: TRBD1; DNA: TGCGCCAGCAGTGCCCGGGACAGGTCCTATGGCTACACCTTC; CDR3: CASSARDRSYGYTF
V: TRBV29-1; J: TRBJ2-7; size: once; D: TRBD2; DNA: TGCAGCGTTAGCGCTAGCGGGAGGTGGAATAGCCCCTACGAGCAGTACTTC; CDR3: CSVSASGRWNSPYEQYF
V: TRBV2; J: TRBJ1-1; size: NA; D: NA; DNA: TGTGCCAGCAGATACGAACTCGAAACTAACACTGAAGCTTTCTTT; CDR3: CASRYELETNTEAFF
V: TRBV2; J: TRBJ1-1; size: NA; D: NA; DNA: TGTGCCAGCAGTGAACTGCGGGACACTGAAGCTTTCTTT; CDR3: CASSELRDTEAFF
V: TRBV18; J: TRBJ1-1; size: NA; D: TRBD1; DNA: TGTGCCAGCTCACCTGGACAGGGGAACACTGAAGCTTTCTTT; CDR3: CASSPGQGNTEAFF
V: TRBV1; J: TRBJ2-7; size: once; D: NA; DNA: TGCACCAGCAGCCAAACCCGAGAGGACAGGTCAACCTCCTACGAGCAGTACTTC; CDR3: CTSSQTREDRSTSYEQYF
V: TRBV19; J: TRBJ2-1; size: NA; D: TRBD2; DNA: TGTGCCAGTAGTATCGCTAGCGGGCCTTACAATGAGCAGTTCTTC; CDR3: CASSIASGPYNEQFF
V: TRBV27; J: TRBJ2-5; size: NA; D: NA; DNA: TGTGCCAGCAGTTTACGGTCAGACGGGGAGACCCAGTACTTC; CDR3: CASSLRSDGETQYF
V: TRBV15; J: TRBJ2-7; size: NA; D: NA; DNA: TGTGCCACCAGCAGAGATTTGGGACAAACCTACGAGCAGTACTTC; CDR3: CATSRDLGQTYEQYF
V: TRBV15; J: TRBJ2-6; size: once; D: NA; DNA: TGTGCCACCAGCAGTGGGACCTCTGGGGCCAACGTCCTGACTTTC; CDR3: CATSSGTSGANVLTF
V: TRBV29-1; J: TRBJ2-7; size: NA; D: TRBD1; DNA: TGCAGCATACGATTAGGGACAGCCACCTACGAGCAGTACTTC; CDR3: CSIRLGTATYEQYF
V: TRBV7-9; J: TRBJ2-3; size: NA; D: TRBD2; DNA: TGTGCCAGCAGCGCATTAGATAGCGGGCCCCGGGGCACAGATACGCAGTATTTT; CDR3: CASSALDSGPRGTDTQYF
V: TRBV7-3; J: TRBJ2-7; size: NA; D: TRBD1; DNA: TGTGCCAGCAGCCCGCCGGGACAGGGTTTGAGGGACACCTACGAGCAGTACTTC; CDR3: CASSPPGQGLRDTYEQYF
V: TRBV29-1; J: TRBJ2-2; size: NA; D: NA; DNA: TGCAGCGTTGTGACCACGAACGCCGGGGAGCTGTTTTTT; CDR3: CSVVTTNAGELFF
V: TRBV2; J: TRBJ2-2; size: NA; D: NA; DNA: TGTGCCAGCAGTGAAGGGACAAGGACCGGGGAGCTGTTTTTT; CDR3: CASSEGTRTGELFF
V: TRBV3-1/TRBV3-2; J: TRBJ1-1; size: many; D: NA; DNA: TGTGCCAGCAGCCGTTGGAACACTGAAGCTTTCTTT; CDR3: CASSRWNTEAFF
V: TRBV29-1; J: TRBJ2-7; size: NA; D: TRBD1; DNA: TGCAGCGTTGAATTCACGGGACAGGGGAAAACGGACGAGCAGTACTTC; CDR3: CSVEFTGQGKTDEQYF
V: TRBV10-3; J: TRBJ2-5; size: NA; D: TRBD2; DNA: TGTGCCATCAGTCTTAGCGGGGAAGAGACCCAGTACTTC; CDR3: CAISLSGEETQYF
V: TRBV5-5; J: TRBJ1-3; size: NA; D: NA; DNA: TGTGCCAGCAGTATTGGGGGGACCTCCTCTGGAAACACCATATATTTT; CDR3: CASSIGGTSSGNTIYF
V: TRBV4-2; J: TRBJ2-7; size: NA; D: NA; DNA: TGTGCCAGCAGCCAGACCGGGACACCCAGGACCCACTACGAGCAGTACTTC; CDR3: CASSQTGTPRTHYEQYF
V: TRBV5-1; J: TRBJ1-5; size: NA; D: NA; DNA: TGCGCCAGCAGCTTGGCCGGCTCGGGGCCCCAGCATTTT; CDR3: CASSLAGSGPQHF
V: TRBV30; J: TRBJ2-5; size: NA; D: TRBD1; DNA: TGTGCCTGGAGGCCCTGGCAGGGGGCTAGGGAGACCCAGTACTTC; CDR3: CAWRPWQGARETQYF
V: TRBV7-8; J: TRBJ1-1; size: NA; D: TRBD1; DNA: TGTGCCAGCAGTCCGGACAGGGGGGTCACTGAAGCTTTCTTT; CDR3: CASSPDRGVTEAFF
V: TRBV6-5; J: TRBJ1-2; size: once; D: NA; DNA: TGTGCCAGCAGTTACTCACTCCCGGGTCCCTATGGCTACACCTTC; CDR3: CASSYSLPGPYGYTF
V: TRBV6-1; J: TRBJ2-1; size: once; D: TRBD2; DNA: TGTGCCAGCAGTGAAGGGACTAGCGGGCGGGGGAATGAGCAGTTCTTC; CDR3: CASSEGTSGRGNEQFF
V: TRBV3-1/TRBV3-2; J: TRBJ2-6; size: NA; D: TRBD1; DNA: TGTGCCAGCAGCCCTCCGGGACAGAGCTCTGGGGCCAACGTCCTGACTTTC; CDR3: CASSPPGQSSGANVLTF
V: TRBV6-5; J: TRBJ2-2; size: NA; D: NA; DNA: TGTGCCAGCAGTAATGAGGGTTGGTCCGGGGAGCTGTTTTTT; CDR3: CASSNEGWSGELFF
V: TRBV5-1; J: TRBJ1-2; size: NA; D: NA; DNA: TGCGCCAGCAGCTCGGTAGGGGACGGATATGGCTACACCTTC; CDR3: CASSSVGDGYGYTF
V: TRBV29-1; J: TRBJ1-2; size: NA; D: TRBD1; DNA: TGCAGCGTTGAAGTTCGCAGGGGGATAGAAGGCTACACCTTC; CDR3: CSVEVRRGIEGYTF
V: TRBV6-1; J: TRBJ2-7; size: NA; D: TRBD2; DNA: TGTGCCAGCAGTGAAAACGCTAGCGGTCGTTTCGAGCAGTACTTC; CDR3: CASSENASGRFEQYF
V: TRBV4-1; J: TRBJ2-3; size: NA; D: TRBD1; DNA: TGCGCCAGCAGCCCTATACAGGGGAGCACAGATACGCAGTATTTT; CDR3: CASSPIQGSTDTQYF